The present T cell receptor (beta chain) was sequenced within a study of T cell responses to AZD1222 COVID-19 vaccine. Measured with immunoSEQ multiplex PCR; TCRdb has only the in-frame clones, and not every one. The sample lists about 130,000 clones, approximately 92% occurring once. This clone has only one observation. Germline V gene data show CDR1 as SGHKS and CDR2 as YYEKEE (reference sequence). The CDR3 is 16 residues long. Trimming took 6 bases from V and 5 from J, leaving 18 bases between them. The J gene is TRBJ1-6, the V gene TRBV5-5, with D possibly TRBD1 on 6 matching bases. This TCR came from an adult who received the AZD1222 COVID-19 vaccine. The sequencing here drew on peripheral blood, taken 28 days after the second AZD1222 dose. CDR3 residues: CASNNGAGGDNSPLHF. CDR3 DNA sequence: TGTGCCAGCAATAACGGGGCGGGGGGCGATAATTCACCCCTCCACTTT.